This T cell receptor beta chain was found in a study of long-term antiretroviral therapy in people with HIV. Overall study findings and caveats: Control repertoires displayed wider CDR3 length ranges than the HIV repertoires. Blood in the study was drawn between about 2004 and 2017, possibly under older ART regimens, which may be less effective than current ones. Increased diversity was seen after ART, yet it remained lower than in transplant donor controls.

Researchers secured at least one pre-ART and at least two post-ART PBMC samples from each donor. The run of the v3.0 immunoSEQ assay was at survey level. The repertoire was sequenced with immunoSEQ multiplex PCR; TCRdb's copy has only in-frame clones and lacks some. This table has 25,000 to 35,000 clones, 91% appearing once. Germline loops: CDR1 MGHRA, CDR2 YSYEKL. V was pared by 0 bases and J by 3 bases, with 1 base of the junction left unmatched. CDR3 size: 16 residues. In this sample, this clone turned up once. The antigen remains unidentified. The sample here was unsorted PBMCs, taken 3.1 years after starting antiretroviral therapy. The chain is built from TRBV4-1 and TRBJ2-6, with 8 bases aligning to TRBD1. The source of this sequence is a man aged 18 to 30 with HIV. DNA of the CDR3: TGCGCCAGCAGCCAAGACAGGGGGCTTGGGGCCAACGTCCTGACTTTC. Its protein is CASSQDRGLGANVLTF.